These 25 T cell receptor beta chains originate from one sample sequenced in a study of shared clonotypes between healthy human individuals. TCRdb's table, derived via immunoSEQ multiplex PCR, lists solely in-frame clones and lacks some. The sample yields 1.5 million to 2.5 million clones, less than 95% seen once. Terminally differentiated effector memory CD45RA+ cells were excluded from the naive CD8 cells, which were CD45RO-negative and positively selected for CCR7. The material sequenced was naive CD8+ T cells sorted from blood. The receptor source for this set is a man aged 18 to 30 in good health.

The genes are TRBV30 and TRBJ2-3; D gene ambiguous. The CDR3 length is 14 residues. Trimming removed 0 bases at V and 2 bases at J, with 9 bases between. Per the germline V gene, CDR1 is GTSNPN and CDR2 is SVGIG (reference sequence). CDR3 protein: CAWSVQSHTDTQYF. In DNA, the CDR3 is TGTGCCTGGAGTGTACAGTCCCACACAGATACGCAGTATTTT.

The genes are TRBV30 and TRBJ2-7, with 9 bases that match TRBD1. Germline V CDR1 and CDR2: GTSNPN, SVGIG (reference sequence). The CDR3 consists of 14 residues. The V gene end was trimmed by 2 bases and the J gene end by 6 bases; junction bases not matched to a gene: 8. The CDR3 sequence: CAWSPTGTGSEQYF. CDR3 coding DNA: TGTGCCTGGAGTCCAACCGGGACAGGGTCCGAGCAGTACTTC.

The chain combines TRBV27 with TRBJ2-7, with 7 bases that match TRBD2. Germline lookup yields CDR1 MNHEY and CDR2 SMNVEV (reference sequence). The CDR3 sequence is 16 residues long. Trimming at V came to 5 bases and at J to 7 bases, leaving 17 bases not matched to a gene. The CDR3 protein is CASSPRRLAGDEEQYF. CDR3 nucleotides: TGTGCCAGCAGTCCTCGTCGCCTGGCGGGAGATGAGGAGCAGTACTTC.

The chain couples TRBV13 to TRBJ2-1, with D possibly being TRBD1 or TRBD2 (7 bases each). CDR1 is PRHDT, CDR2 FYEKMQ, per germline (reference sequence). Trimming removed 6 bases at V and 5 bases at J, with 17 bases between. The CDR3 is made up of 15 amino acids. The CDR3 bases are TGTGCCAGCAGGTTCAGGGGGGGTGGAGACAATGAGCAGTTCTTC. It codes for CASRFRGGGDNEQFF.

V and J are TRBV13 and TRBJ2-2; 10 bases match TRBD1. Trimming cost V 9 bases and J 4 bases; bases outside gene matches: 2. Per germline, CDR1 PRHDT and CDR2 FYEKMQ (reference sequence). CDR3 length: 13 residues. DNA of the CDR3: TGTGCCAGAAGACAGGGGGCCACCGGGGAGCTGTTTTTT. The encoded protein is CARRQGATGELFF.

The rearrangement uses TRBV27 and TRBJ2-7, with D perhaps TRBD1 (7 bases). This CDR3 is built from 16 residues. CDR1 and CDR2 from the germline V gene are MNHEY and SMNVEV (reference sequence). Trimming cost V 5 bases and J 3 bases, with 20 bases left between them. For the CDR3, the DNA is TGTGCCAGCAGTCCCCAGGGGGGAATTGTGTACTACGAGCAGTACTTC. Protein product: CASSPQGGIVYYEQYF.

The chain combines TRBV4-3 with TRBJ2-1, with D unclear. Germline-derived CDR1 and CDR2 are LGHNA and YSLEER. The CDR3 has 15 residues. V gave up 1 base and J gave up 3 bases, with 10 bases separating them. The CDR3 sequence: CASSQADLYYNEQFF. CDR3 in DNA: TGCGCCAGCAGCCAAGCGGACCTGTACTACAATGAGCAGTTCTTC.

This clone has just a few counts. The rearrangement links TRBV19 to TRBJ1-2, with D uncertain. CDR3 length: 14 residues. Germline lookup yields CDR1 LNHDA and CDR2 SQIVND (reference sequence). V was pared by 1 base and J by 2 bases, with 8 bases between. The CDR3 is CASSIGGGNYGYTF. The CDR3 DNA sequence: TGTGCCAGTAGTATAGGAGGAGGGAACTATGGCTACACCTTC.

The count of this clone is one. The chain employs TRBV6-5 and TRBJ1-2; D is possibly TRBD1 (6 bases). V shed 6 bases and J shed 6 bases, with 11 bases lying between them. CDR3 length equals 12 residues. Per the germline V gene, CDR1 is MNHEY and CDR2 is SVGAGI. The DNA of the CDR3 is TGTGCCAGCAGAGGGGGTAGGGATGGCTACACCTTC. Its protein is CASRGGRDGYTF.

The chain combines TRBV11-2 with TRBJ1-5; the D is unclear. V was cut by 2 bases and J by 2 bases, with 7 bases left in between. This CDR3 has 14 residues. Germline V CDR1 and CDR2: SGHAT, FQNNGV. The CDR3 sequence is CASSLYSGNQPQHF. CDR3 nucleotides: TGTGCCAGCAGCTTATATTCCGGCAATCAGCCCCAGCATTTT.

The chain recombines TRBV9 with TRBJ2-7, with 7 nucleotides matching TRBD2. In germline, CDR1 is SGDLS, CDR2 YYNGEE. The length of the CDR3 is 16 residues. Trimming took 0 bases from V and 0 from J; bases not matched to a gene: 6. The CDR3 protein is CASSVGGSASSYEQYF. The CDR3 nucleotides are TGTGCCAGCAGCGTAGGCGGGAGCGCCAGCTCCTACGAGCAGTACTTC.

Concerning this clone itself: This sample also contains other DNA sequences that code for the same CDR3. CDR3 in amino acids: CASSLTGISYEQYF. CDR3 DNA sequence: TGTGCCAGCAGTCTCACAGGGATCTCCTACGAGCAGTACTTC. The gene calls are TRBV28 and TRBJ2-7; the D gene is possibly TRBD1 (6 bases). Deletions cut 5 bases from V and 0 bases from J, with 11 bases between. This CDR3 has 14 residues. Per germline, CDR1 MDHEN and CDR2 SYDVKM.

The CDR3 region has the DNA TGTGCCAGCAGTTACTCGAGCGGGACAGGGAATTACGAGCAGTACTTC. This codes for CASSYSSGTGNYEQYF. The rearrangement links TRBV6-5 to TRBJ2-7; 9 bases fit TRBD1. The CDR3 has 16 amino acids. CDR1 is MNHEY, CDR2 SVGAGI, per germline. The junction had 7 bases not matched to a gene; V was cut back by 0 bases and J by 4 bases.

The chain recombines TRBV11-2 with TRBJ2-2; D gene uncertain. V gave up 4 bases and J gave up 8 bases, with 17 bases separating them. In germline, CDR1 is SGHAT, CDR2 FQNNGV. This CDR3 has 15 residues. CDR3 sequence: CASSSRTSATGELFF. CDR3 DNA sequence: TGTGCCAGCAGCTCCCGCACATCAGCTACGGGGGAGCTGTTTTTT.

In DNA form, the CDR3 reads TGTGCCTGGAGTGAAGGACACGACGAAAAACTGTTTTTT. Its translation is CAWSEGHDEKLFF. V usage is TRBV30 and J usage is TRBJ1-4, with D tentatively TRBD1 (5 bases). This CDR3 has 13 residues. The V end was cut by 1 base, the J end by 8 bases, with 11 bases between. The germline gives CDR1 GTSNPN, CDR2 SVGIG (reference sequence).

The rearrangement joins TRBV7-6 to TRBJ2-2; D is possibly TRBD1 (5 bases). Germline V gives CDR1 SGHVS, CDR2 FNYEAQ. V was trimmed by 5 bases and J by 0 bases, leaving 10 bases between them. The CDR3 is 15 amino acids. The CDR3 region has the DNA TGTGCCAGCAGCCCCGGACATACGAACACCGGGGAGCTGTTTTTT. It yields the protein CASSPGHTNTGELFF.

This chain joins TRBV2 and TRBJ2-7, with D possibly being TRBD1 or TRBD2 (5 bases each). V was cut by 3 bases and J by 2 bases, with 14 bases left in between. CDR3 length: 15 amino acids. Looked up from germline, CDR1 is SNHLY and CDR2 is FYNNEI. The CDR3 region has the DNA TGTGCCAGCAGTGACCCCGGGACGGCTACCTACGAGCAGTACTTC. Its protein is CASSDPGTATYEQYF. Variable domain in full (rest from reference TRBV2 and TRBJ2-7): EPEVTQTPSHQVTQMGQEVILRCVPISNHLYFYWYRQILGQKVEFLVSFYNNEISEKSEIFDDQFSVERPDGSNFTLKIRSTKLEDSAMYFCASSDPGTATYEQYFGPGTRLTVT.

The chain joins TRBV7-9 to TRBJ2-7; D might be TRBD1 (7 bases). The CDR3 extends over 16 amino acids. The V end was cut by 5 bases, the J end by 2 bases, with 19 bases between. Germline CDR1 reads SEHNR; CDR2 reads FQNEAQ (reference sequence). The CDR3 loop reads CASSPPGGDSPYEQYF. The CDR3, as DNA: TGTGCCAGCAGCCCACCGGGCGGGGACAGTCCCTACGAGCAGTACTTC.

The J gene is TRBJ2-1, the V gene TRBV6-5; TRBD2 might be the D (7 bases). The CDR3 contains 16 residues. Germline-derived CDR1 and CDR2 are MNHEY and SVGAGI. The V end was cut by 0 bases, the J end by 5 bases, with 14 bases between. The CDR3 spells CASSYSGRGDHNEQFF. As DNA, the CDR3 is TGTGCCAGCAGTTACTCGGGGAGGGGGGACCACAATGAGCAGTTCTTC.

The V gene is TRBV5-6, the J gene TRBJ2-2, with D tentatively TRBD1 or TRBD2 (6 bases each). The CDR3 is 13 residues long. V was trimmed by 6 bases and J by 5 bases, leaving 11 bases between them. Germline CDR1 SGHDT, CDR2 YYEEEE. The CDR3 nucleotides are TGTGCCAGCAAGACAGGAGGGACCGGGGAGCTGTTTTTT. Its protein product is CASKTGGTGELFF.

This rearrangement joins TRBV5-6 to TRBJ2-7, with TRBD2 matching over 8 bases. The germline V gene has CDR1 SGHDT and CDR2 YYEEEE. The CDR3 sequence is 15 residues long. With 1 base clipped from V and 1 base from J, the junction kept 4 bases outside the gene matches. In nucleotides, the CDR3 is TGTGCCAGCAGCTTGTGGGGGACTAGGTCCTACGAGCAGTACTTC. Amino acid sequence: CASSLWGTRSYEQYF. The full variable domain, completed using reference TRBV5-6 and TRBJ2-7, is DAGVTQSPTHLIKTRGQQVTLRCSPKSGHDTVSWYQQALGQGPQFIFQYYEEEERQRGNFPDRFSGHQFPNYSSELNVNALLLGDSALYLCASSLWGTRSYEQYFGPGTRLTVT.

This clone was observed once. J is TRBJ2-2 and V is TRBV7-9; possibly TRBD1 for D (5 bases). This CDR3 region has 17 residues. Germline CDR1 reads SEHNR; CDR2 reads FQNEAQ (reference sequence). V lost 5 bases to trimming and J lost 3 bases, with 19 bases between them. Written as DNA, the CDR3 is TGTGCCAGCAGCCGCGTTCCTGGGCAGGGTGACACCGGGGAGCTGTTTTTT. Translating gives CASSRVPGQGDTGELFF. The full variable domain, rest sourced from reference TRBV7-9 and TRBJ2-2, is DTGVSQNPRHKITKRGQNVTFRCDPISEHNRLYWYRQTLGQGPEFLTYFQNEAQLEKSRLLSDRFSAERPKGSFSTLEIQRTEQGDSAMYLCASSRVPGQGDTGELFFGEGSRLTVL.

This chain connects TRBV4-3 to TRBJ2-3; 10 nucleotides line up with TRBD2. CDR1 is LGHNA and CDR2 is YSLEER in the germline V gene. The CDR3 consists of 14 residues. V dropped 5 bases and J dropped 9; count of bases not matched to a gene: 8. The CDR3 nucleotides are TGCGCCAGCAGCAACGGACTAGCGGACCCCACGCAGTATTTT. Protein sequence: CASSNGLADPTQYF.

The CDR3 sequence is CASSSRTSTERANAYEQYF. The CDR3, as DNA: TGTGCCAGCAGTTCGCGGACATCGACAGAACGGGCCAACGCCTACGAGCAGTACTTC. This chain connects TRBV28 to TRBJ2-7, with a possible D match to TRBD1 (5 bases). V shed 4 bases and J shed 2 bases, with 27 bases lying between them. The CDR3 has 19 residues. The germline CDR1 and CDR2 sequences are MDHEN and SYDVKM.

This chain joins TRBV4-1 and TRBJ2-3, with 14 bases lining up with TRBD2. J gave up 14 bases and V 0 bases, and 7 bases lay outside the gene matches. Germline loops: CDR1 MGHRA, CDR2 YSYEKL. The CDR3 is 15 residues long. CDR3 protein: CASSQEGTSGGPRYF. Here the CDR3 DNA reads TGCGCCAGCAGCCAAGAGGGGACTAGCGGGGGCCCACGGTATTTT.